This T cell receptor (beta chain) was obtained from a study of T cells in Graves' hyperthyroidism and ophthalmopathy. Points on this clonotype: What it recognizes is unknown. The junction does not match germline at one end; this may be a read error.

Amplified TCR beta CDR3 regions derived from RNA transcripts. HTBI primers were used for first-round RT-PCR of the TCR CDR3. Each CDR3 protein gets one entry after TCRdb re-called the multiplex PCR reads with MiXCR. In the table there are hundreds of thousands of distinct CDR3 sequences, 17% of which are singletons. Study results and caveats: A model of 13 V-J pairs discriminated ophthalmopathy from stable hyperthyroidism. Model-based prediction identified ophthalmopathy a median 6.5 months prior to its onset.

Uncontrolled infection, other autoimmune disease, pregnancy or lactation led to exclusion. Clinicians diagnosed patients from clinical symptoms, serum thyroxine and TRAb, thyroid ultrasound and orbital computed tomography. Sequenced: blood. The TCR sequence derives from a young woman with Graves' ophthalmopathy.

DNA for the CDR3: TGTGCTAGCAGCGCCACTAGCGGGGGGTACACCGCGGAGCTGTTTTTT. The encoded protein is CASSATSGGYTAELFF. The chain carries TRBV7-7 and TRBJ2-2, with TRBD2 identical over 12 bases. Germline V lookup: CDR1 SSHAT, CDR2 FNYEAQ (reference sequence). This CDR3 region has 16 residues.